These 15 T cell receptor beta chains were all obtained from the same sample, sequenced in a study of CXCR3-negative and CXCR3-positive naive CD8 T cells. UMI labels and 5' RACE were used to prepare the TRB cDNA libraries. TCRdb reanalyzed the 5' RACE reads, giving one entry per CDR3 protein sequence and no DNA. This sample's table reports about 45,000 distinct CDR3 sequences. The sample comprised naive CXCR3- CD8+ T cells from blood. Subset in this sample: CD45RO-CCR7+CD27+CD95- naive CD8+ T cells lacking CXCR3 (TNR3-). These receptors were taken from a human donor in good health. Some clones in this sample may be carry-over from other donors' samples.

CDR3 sequence: CASSTTGGGLNTIYF. The rearrangement links TRBV7-9 to TRBJ1-3; TCRdb gives TRBD1 as the D gene, but with no DNA this cannot be confirmed. From germline, CDR1 is SEHNR and CDR2 FQNEAQ (reference sequence). The CDR3 loop spans 15 amino acids. Based on the CDR3 plus reference TRBV7-9 and TRBJ1-3, the full variable domain is DTGVSQNPRHKITKRGQNVTFRCDPISEHNRLYWYRQTLGQGPEFLTYFQNEAQLEKSRLLSDRFSAERPKGSFSTLEIQRTEQGDSAMYLCASSTTGGGLNTIYFGEGSWLTVV.

This chain connects TRBV3-1 to TRBJ1-1; TCRdb outputs TRBD1, but without DNA this stays unchecked. The CDR3 spans 17 residues. CDR1 and CDR2 (germline): LGHDT, YNNKEL (reference sequence). The CDR3: CASSQDFRTGWFTEAFF.

The chain joins TRBV29-1 to TRBJ1-3; as DNA is missing, the TRBD1 call by TCRdb cannot be tested. This CDR3 contains 15 residues. The germline V gene has CDR1 SQVTM and CDR2 ANQGSEA. CDR3 amino acids: CSVELEDREGNTIYF.

The CDR3 is CRHQRDRGFGKGSGELFF. The chain couples TRBV29-1 to TRBJ2-2; the TCRdb D gene call, TRBD1, has no DNA to confirm it. Germline V CDR1 and CDR2: SQVTM, ANQGSEA. The CDR3 extends over 18 amino acids.

The J gene is TRBJ1-1, the V gene TRBV29-1. The V gene's germline CDR1 is SQVTM and CDR2 ANQGSEA. CDR3 length equals 14 residues. The CDR3 loop is CSAVEGLKNTEAFF.

This chain links TRBV2 with TRBJ2-2; TCRdb's assignment of TRBD2 cannot be checked, as there is no DNA. The CDR3 extends over 15 amino acids. Germline CDR1 reads SNHLY; CDR2 reads FYNNEI. The CDR3 protein is CASSETSGSAGELFF. Supplemented by reference TRBV2 and TRBJ2-2, the full variable domain reads EPEVTQTPSHQVTQMGQEVILRCVPISNHLYFYWYRQILGQKVEFLVSFYNNEISEKSEIFDDQFSVERPDGSNFTLKIRSTKLEDSAMYFCASSETSGSAGELFFGEGSRLTVL.

The chain uses TRBV7-9 and TRBJ2-1; with no DNA, the TCRdb D assignment of TRBD2 cannot be verified. This CDR3 region has 14 residues. Germline V CDR1 and CDR2: SEHNR, FQNEAQ (reference sequence). CDR3 amino acids: CASSLKGVYDEQFF.

The chain recombines TRBV27 with TRBJ2-7; the D call of TRBD2 rests on TCRdb alone, since no DNA is present to check it. Per the germline V gene, CDR1 is MNHEY and CDR2 is SMNVEV (reference sequence). The CDR3 sequence is 11 residues long. CDR3 amino acids: CASTRGGEQYF.

J is TRBJ2-3 and V is TRBV28; the D call from TCRdb, TRBD2, cannot be confirmed without DNA. The CDR3 contains 15 residues. Germline assignment: CDR1 MDHEN and CDR2 SYDVKM. The CDR3 loop reads CASSLALARADTQYF. The full variable domain, rest sourced from reference TRBV28 and TRBJ2-3, is DVKVTQSSRYLVKRTGEKVFLECVQDMDHENMFWYRQDPGLGLRLIYFSYDVKMKEKGDIPEGYSVSREKKERFSLILESASTNQTSMYLCASSLALARADTQYFGPGTRLTVL.

The chain combines TRBV28 with TRBJ2-1; there is no DNA to check the TCRdb D call of TRBD2. Germline V lookup: CDR1 MDHEN, CDR2 SYDVKM. The CDR3 is 15 residues long. The CDR3 protein is CASSSPGLADNEQFF.

The chain employs TRBV7-8 and TRBJ1-1; the TCRdb call, TRBD1, lacks DNA for checking. Germline CDR1 is SGHVS and CDR2 is FQNEAQ. The length of the CDR3 is 12 residues. CDR3 sequence: CASSLTGLEAFF. The full variable domain, its missing parts supplied by reference TRBV7-8 and TRBJ1-1, is GAGVSQSPRYKVAKRGQDVALRCDPISGHVSLFWYQQALGQGPEFLTYFQNEAQLDKSGLPSDRFFAERPEGSVSTLKIQRTQQEDSAVYLCASSLTGLEAFFGQGTRLTVV.

The CDR3 region is CASSVNRDITEAFF. The rearrangement uses TRBV5-1 and TRBJ1-1; TCRdb's D call, TRBD1, is unchecked because there is no DNA. CDR1 and CDR2 from the germline V gene are SGHRS and YFSETQ. The CDR3 extends over 14 amino acids.

V and J are TRBV28 and TRBJ2-7. This CDR3 has 14 amino acids. Germline V gene sequence: CDR1 MDHEN, CDR2 SYDVKM. CDR3 sequence reads: CASNLGMISYEQYF.

The rearrangement joins TRBV4-3 to TRBJ2-7; TCRdb reports TRBD1, a call that lacks DNA to check it against. The CDR3 has 18 amino acids. Germline V gene sequence: CDR1 LGHNA, CDR2 YSLEER. CDR3 in amino acids: CASSQGPIPGPSSYEQYF.

The genes are TRBV5-1 and TRBJ2-7. CDR3 size: 11 residues. Germline loops: CDR1 SGHRS, CDR2 YFSETQ. CDR3 loop: CASTLGDEQYF. The variable domain in full, completed from reference TRBV5-1 and TRBJ2-7, reads KAGVTQTPRYLIKTRGQQVTLSCSPISGHRSVSWYQQTPGQGLQFLFEYFSETQRNKGNFPGRFSGRQFSNSRSEMNVSTLELGDSALYLCASTLGDEQYFGPGTRLTVT.